This T cell receptor beta chain originates from a study of identical twins. Study-wide results and limits: Zero-insertion analyses might be partly confounded by invariant T cells like MAIT and iNKT.

Each CDR3 protein gets one entry after TCRdb re-called the 5' RACE reads with MiXCR. The sample has just over 500,000 distinct CDR3 sequences; 20% to 25% are singletons. This CDR3 is built from 18 residues. Germline V CDR1 and CDR2: DFQATT, SNEGSKA (reference sequence). V shed 3 bases and J 3 bases; nucleotides not matched to a gene: 17. Comment on this clonotype: Its target is not known.

This sample also belongs to another study, concerning T cells expressing NK-cell markers. That publication notes: A range of about 1.0-7.5% of CD8+ T cells consisted of dominant NKG2C+ clonotypes in 5 or 6 donors. Whether the expanded NKG2C+ T cell clones recognized HCMV remained unclear.

The origin of this receptor is a woman between 18 and 29 years old in good health. The genes are TRBV20-1 and TRBJ2-3; 8 bases line up with TRBD1. Input material: CD4+ T cells sorted from blood. The CDR3 coding sequence is TGCAGTGCTAGGGACAGGGCCAACTATCTTGGACTAACAGATACGCAGTATTTT. Translation gives CSARDRANYLGLTDTQYF.